This record concerns one T cell receptor beta chain sequence. Its cognate antigen is unknown. Germline CDR1 reads MDHEN; CDR2 reads SYDVKM. V lost 4 bases, J lost 4 bases, and 4 bases stayed unmatched. The CDR3 extends over 15 amino acids. TCRdb's copy holds only in-frame clones and misses some; the assay was immunoSEQ multiplex PCR. The repertoire holds under 85,000 clones, with 94% as singletons. The data were obtained in a study of OX40 agonist ivuxolimab in advanced cancers. Background on the study: Ivuxolimab, an antibody acting as an agonist of OX40 (CD134), was used to treat patients. A mean age of roughly 60 years, range 23 to 79, was recorded, and roughly 80% were male.

Study-level findings and limits: CD8+ T cells averaged more expanded clones than CD4+.

This receptor was taken from an adult with an advanced solid tumor such as melanoma, head and neck, liver or kidney cancer. The starting material was CD4+ or CD8+ T cells sorted from blood, obtained in a trial of the OX40 agonist ivuxolimab. The chain couples TRBV28 to TRBJ2-7; 13 positions agree with TRBD2. CDR3: CASSSPTSGRYEQYF. CDR3 coding DNA: TGTGCCAGCAGTTCACCGACTAGCGGGAGGTACGAGCAGTACTTC. The complete variable domain, with remaining parts taken from reference TRBV28 and TRBJ2-7, reads DVKVTQSSRYLVKRTGEKVFLECVQDMDHENMFWYRQDPGLGLRLIYFSYDVKMKEKGDIPEGYSVSREKKERFSLILESASTNQTSMYLCASSSPTSGRYEQYFGPGTRLTVT.